These T cell receptor beta chains were read from a single sample in a study of response to subunit inactivated influenza vaccine. TCRdb passed the RT-PCR reads through MiXCR, listing each CDR3 protein once. The data contain under 800,000 distinct CDR3 sequences, about 14% of them singletons. The sequenced sample was PBMCs from blood, obtained 14 days before vaccination. The receptors originated from a man between 45 and 60 years old who received an inactivated influenza vaccine. The CDR3 runs from the conserved cysteine through the conserved F or W. Each record gives: D gene, J gene, V gene, clone size, CDR3 protein, CDR3 DNA. D genes are given only for firm matches. Clone size, where shown, is once, few, many, or a class for clones that have expanded.

d_call: .; j_call: TRBJ2-3; v_call: TRBV2; clone_size: many; cdr3_aa: CASSAGLTTDTQYF; cdr3_nt: TGTGCCAGCAGTGCGGGACTCACCACAGATACGCAGTATTTT
d_call: .; j_call: TRBJ1-1; v_call: TRBV3-1; clone_size: .; cdr3_aa: CASSTRYSPADTEAFF; cdr3_nt: TGTGCCAGCAGTACACGTTACAGCCCTGCTGACACTGAAGCTTTCTTT
d_call: TRBD2; j_call: TRBJ2-1; v_call: TRBV14; clone_size: many; cdr3_aa: CASSPTSGYNEQFF; cdr3_nt: TGTGCCAGCAGCCCGACTAGCGGCTACAATGAGCAGTTCTTC
d_call: TRBD2; j_call: TRBJ2-2; v_call: TRBV18; clone_size: .; cdr3_aa: CASSSTRTSWTGELFF; cdr3_nt: TGTGCCAGCTCATCGACGAGGACTAGTTGGACCGGGGAGCTGTTTTTT
d_call: .; j_call: TRBJ2-7; v_call: TRBV12-3/TRBV12-4; clone_size: many; cdr3_aa: CASSLPEYEQYF; cdr3_nt: TGTGCCAGCAGTTTACCGGAATACGAGCAGTACTTC
d_call: .; j_call: TRBJ1-5; v_call: TRBV4-3; clone_size: .; cdr3_aa: CASSLRLDSNNQPQHF; cdr3_nt: TGCGCCAGCAGCCTACGATTGGACAGCAACAATCAGCCCCAGCATTTT
d_call: .; j_call: TRBJ1-2; v_call: TRBV29-1; clone_size: many; cdr3_aa: CSVAVISNYGYTF; cdr3_nt: TGCAGCGTCGCGGTCATATCTAACTATGGCTACACCTTC
d_call: TRBD2; j_call: TRBJ2-1; v_call: TRBV6-1; clone_size: .; cdr3_aa: CASSKTSGGFGNEQFF; cdr3_nt: TGTGCCAGCAGTAAAACTAGCGGGGGGTTTGGTAATGAGCAGTTCTTC
d_call: TRBD1; j_call: TRBJ2-5; v_call: TRBV29-1; clone_size: many; cdr3_aa: CSAINPYRGQETQYF; cdr3_nt: TGCAGCGCCATAAATCCATACAGGGGGCAAGAGACCCAGTACTTC
d_call: TRBD1; j_call: TRBJ1-5; v_call: TRBV29-1; clone_size: .; cdr3_aa: CSARQGDGPQHF; cdr3_nt: TGCAGCGCCCGACAGGGGGACGGGCCCCAGCATTTT
d_call: .; j_call: TRBJ1-2; v_call: TRBV6-2/TRBV6-3; clone_size: .; cdr3_aa: CASSWGTSSYGYTF; cdr3_nt: TGTGCCAGCAGTTGGGGGACATCCTCCTATGGCTACACCTTC
d_call: .; j_call: TRBJ2-7; v_call: TRBV6-2/TRBV6-3; clone_size: .; cdr3_aa: CASSYAWAFAEQYF; cdr3_nt: TGTGCCAGCAGTTACGCTTGGGCCTTCGCCGAGCAGTACTTC
d_call: .; j_call: TRBJ2-2; v_call: TRBV19; clone_size: .; cdr3_aa: CASKTLGLDTGELFF; cdr3_nt: TGTGCCAGCAAAACCCTGGGGTTGGACACCGGGGAGCTGTTTTTT
d_call: TRBD2; j_call: TRBJ2-1; v_call: TRBV11-2; clone_size: .; cdr3_aa: CASSLEGVAGVSYNEQFF; cdr3_nt: TGTGCCAGCAGCTTAGAAGGGGTAGCGGGGGTCTCCTACAATGAGCAGTTCTTC
d_call: TRBD2; j_call: TRBJ2-1; v_call: TRBV11-3; clone_size: .; cdr3_aa: CASSPTPFAGGDNEQFF; cdr3_nt: TGTGCCAGCAGCCCCACACCCTTCGCGGGAGGGGACAATGAGCAGTTCTTC
d_call: TRBD1; j_call: TRBJ2-1; v_call: TRBV24-1; clone_size: .; cdr3_aa: CATSDLSGQSKYNEQFF; cdr3_nt: TGTGCCACCAGTGATTTGTCGGGACAGTCAAAATACAATGAGCAGTTCTTC
d_call: .; j_call: TRBJ2-6; v_call: TRBV6-2/TRBV6-3; clone_size: .; cdr3_aa: CASRWTAAGANVLTF; cdr3_nt: TGTGCCAGCAGATGGACTGCGGCCGGGGCCAACGTCCTGACTTTC
d_call: TRBD2; j_call: TRBJ2-2; v_call: TRBV29-1; clone_size: many; cdr3_aa: CSVVGGGLLNTGELFF; cdr3_nt: TGCAGCGTTGTGGGGGGGGGACTTCTAAACACCGGGGAGCTGTTTTTT
d_call: .; j_call: TRBJ2-3; v_call: TRBV5-1; clone_size: .; cdr3_aa: CASSRGSRSDTQYF; cdr3_nt: TGCGCCAGCAGCAGGGGGAGTAGATCAGATACGCAGTATTTT
d_call: TRBD1; j_call: TRBJ1-2; v_call: TRBV12-3/TRBV12-4; clone_size: .; cdr3_aa: CASSWNRGRGYTF; cdr3_nt: TGTGCCAGCAGTTGGAACAGGGGAAGAGGCTACACCTTC
d_call: .; j_call: TRBJ2-2; v_call: TRBV12-3/TRBV12-4; clone_size: few; cdr3_aa: CASSSQGPTGELFF; cdr3_nt: TGTGCCAGCAGCTCACAGGGTCCGACCGGGGAGCTGTTTTTT
d_call: .; j_call: TRBJ1-2; v_call: TRBV6-2/TRBV6-3; clone_size: .; cdr3_aa: CASSYGGLGGYTF; cdr3_nt: TGTGCCAGCAGTTACGGGGGGCTTGGCGGCTACACCTTC
d_call: TRBD1; j_call: TRBJ1-2; v_call: TRBV6-5; clone_size: few; cdr3_aa: CASSSSGGVYGYTF; cdr3_nt: TGTGCCAGCAGTTCCTCAGGGGGGGTCTATGGCTACACCTTC
d_call: .; j_call: TRBJ2-7; v_call: TRBV28; clone_size: .; cdr3_aa: CASQIPGAGSYEQYF; cdr3_nt: TGTGCCAGCCAAATTCCTGGGGCAGGGTCCTACGAGCAGTACTTC
d_call: TRBD2; j_call: TRBJ2-2; v_call: TRBV12-3/TRBV12-4; clone_size: many; cdr3_aa: CASSTSGFTGELFF; cdr3_nt: TGTGCCAGCAGCACTAGCGGGTTTACCGGGGAGCTGTTTTTT
d_call: .; j_call: TRBJ2-1; v_call: TRBV7-6; clone_size: .; cdr3_aa: CASSLGWGSVGNEQFF; cdr3_nt: TGTGCCAGCAGCTTAGGTTGGGGATCGGTAGGCAATGAGCAGTTCTTC